Listed here are 25 T cell receptor beta chains from one sample, sequenced in a study of blood T cell repertoires in COVID-19. Measured with immunoSEQ multiplex PCR; TCRdb has only the in-frame clones, and not every one. This sample has some 90,000 clones, with approximately 82% found just once. The sample taken for sequencing was peripheral blood. These receptors were taken from a human donor in a cohort sampled during active COVID-19.

This clone has just one count. The genes are TRBV4-3 and TRBJ1-2; D remains ambiguous. CDR1 is LGHNA, CDR2 YSLEER, per germline. The CDR3 has 16 residues. V lost 0 bases to trimming and J lost 3 bases, with 14 bases between them. DNA for the CDR3: TGCGCCAGCAGCCAAGATATCCGGGAATGGGACTATGGCTACACCTTC. The encoded protein is CASSQDIREWDYGYTF.

This clone was detected only a few times. V gene TRBV5-4 combines with J gene TRBJ1-2; 9 positions agree with TRBD1. The ends lost 2 bases at V and 4 bases at J; junction bases unmatched: 6. CDR1 and CDR2 from the germline V gene are SGHNT and YYREEE (reference sequence). The CDR3 is 15 amino acids. Here the CDR3 DNA reads TGTGCCAGCAGCTTCCGGACAGGGGAATCCTATGGCTACACCTTC. Protein: CASSFRTGESYGYTF.

The rearrangement joins TRBV5-4 to TRBJ1-4; TRBD1 matches at 9 bases. Germline CDR1 and CDR2: SGHNT and YYREEE (reference sequence). CDR3 length: 15 amino acids. V shed 1 base, J shed 6 bases, and the junction held 4 bases outside the gene matches. The CDR3 loop is CASSLQQGADEKLFF. DNA of the CDR3: TGTGCCAGCAGCTTGCAACAGGGGGCCGATGAAAAACTGTTTTTT.

The chain combines TRBV7-9 with TRBJ2-3; 8 bases match TRBD1. Germline CDR1 and CDR2: SEHNR and FQNEAQ (reference sequence). This CDR3 has 15 amino acids. Trimming removed 1 base from V and 3 bases from J; junction bases left unmatched: 3. The CDR3 DNA reads TGTGCCAGCAGCTTAGGGACAGGGAGTACAGATACGCAGTATTTT. This codes for CASSLGTGSTDTQYF.

This clone was seen a single time. The gene calls are TRBV28 and TRBJ1-2, with D hard to call. This CDR3 has 13 residues. V lost 8 bases and J lost 7, with 17 bases in between. In germline, CDR1 is MDHEN, CDR2 SYDVKM. DNA of the CDR3: TGTGCCAGCGCCCCGCGGGCGCTGGTTGGCTACACCTTC. Amino acid sequence: CASAPRALVGYTF.

This clone was recorded only once. The V gene is TRBV28, the J gene TRBJ1-5; D gene unclear. Germline CDR1 and CDR2: MDHEN and SYDVKM. V was trimmed by 6 bases and J by 3 bases, leaving 6 bases between them. CDR3 length: 12 amino acids. For the CDR3, the DNA is TGTGCCAGCAGACAACCCAATCAGCCCCAGCATTTT. Protein: CASRQPNQPQHF.

This chain uses TRBV5-8 with TRBJ1-3; 8 bases fit TRBD1. The J segment lost 7 bases and the V segment lost 5 bases, leaving 11 bases of the junction unmatched. The CDR3 spans 15 residues. From germline, CDR1 is SGHTS and CDR2 YDEGEE. The CDR3 here is CASSLPRQGMNTIYF. CDR3 nucleotides: TGTGCCAGCAGTTTGCCGAGACAGGGGATGAACACCATATATTTT.

The chain combines TRBV13 with TRBJ1-2, with 10 nucleotides matching TRBD1. The CDR3 contains 16 residues. Germline V gene sequence: CDR1 PRHDT, CDR2 FYEKMQ (reference sequence). J was trimmed by 2 bases and V by 5 bases; bases with no gene match: 8. The CDR3 DNA sequence: TGTGCCAGCAGCAGAGACAGGGGGCGAGCGAACTATGGCTACACCTTC. It encodes CASSRDRGRANYGYTF.

This clone appeared once. CDR3 residues: CASSHARGGGWTGELFF. CDR3 sequence (DNA): TGTGCCAGCAGTCACGCGCGGGGGGGCGGTTGGACCGGGGAGCTGTTTTTT. V is TRBV28 and J is TRBJ2-2; TRBD2 aligns across 9 bases. This CDR3 spans 17 amino acids. V was clipped by 5 bases and J by 5 bases; unmatched bases: 12. The germline gives CDR1 MDHEN, CDR2 SYDVKM.

The rearrangement uses TRBV5-6 and TRBJ2-2, with D tentatively TRBD1 (6 bases). V lost 3 bases, J lost 1 base, and 13 bases lay in between. Germline V gene data show CDR1 as SGHDT and CDR2 as YYEEEE. There are 16 residues in the CDR3. CDR3 region: CASSYPLTGNTGELFF. CDR3 coding DNA: TGTGCCAGCAGCTACCCCTTGACAGGGAACACCGGGGAGCTGTTTTTT.

V is TRBV3-1 (or the pseudogene TRBV3-2) and J is TRBJ1-1; D possibly corresponds to TRBD1 (5 bases). V lost 1 base to trimming and J lost 3 bases, with 6 bases between them. Germline loops: CDR1 LGHDT, CDR2 YNNKEL (reference sequence). The CDR3 runs to 13 residues. The DNA of the CDR3 is TGTGCCAGCAGCCAAGTAGGGGACACTGAAGCTTTCTTT. It yields the protein CASSQVGDTEAFF.

The rearrangement uses TRBV6-6 and TRBJ1-5; D call uncertain. Trimming shortened V by 2 bases and J by 5 bases, and 16 bases separated the two germline ends. CDR1 and CDR2 from the germline V gene are MNHNY and SVGAGI (reference sequence). The CDR3 totals 16 residues. This chain's CDR3 is CASSYRAGMADQPQHF. In nucleotides, the CDR3 is TGTGCCAGCAGTTACCGGGCGGGGATGGCAGATCAGCCCCAGCATTTT.

The rearrangement joins TRBV2 to TRBJ1-4; D is uncertain. CDR1 and CDR2 from the germline V gene are SNHLY and FYNNEI. The CDR3 is made up of 14 amino acids. Trimming stripped 3 bases from V and 8 bases from J, with 13 bases between. CDR3 DNA: TGTGCCAGCAGTGAGGCCCTAGGCGGCGAAAAACTGTTTTTT. Translated: CASSEALGGEKLFF.

This clone occurred once. The chain carries TRBV7-2 and TRBJ1-2; D is perhaps TRBD1 (6 bases). Germline values: CDR1 SGHTA, CDR2 FQGNSA. Trimming took 3 bases from V and 1 from J, leaving 9 bases between them. The CDR3 has 14 residues. This chain's CDR3 is CASSLYRDNYGYTF. CDR3 coding DNA: TGTGCCAGCAGCTTGTACAGGGATAACTATGGCTACACCTTC.

The chain joins TRBV6-5 to TRBJ1-5; D is ambiguous. V dropped 7 bases and J dropped 7 bases, with 14 bases sitting between them. This CDR3 spans 13 amino acids. In germline, CDR1 is MNHEY, CDR2 SVGAGI. The CDR3 loop reads CASKSRLLQPQHF. In DNA form, the CDR3 reads TGTGCCAGCAAATCCAGGTTGTTGCAGCCCCAGCATTTT.

Judged by abundance, this clone is large. V gene TRBV3-1 (or the pseudogene TRBV3-2) combines with J gene TRBJ2-7; D is unclear. This CDR3 is 12 amino acids long. Per the germline V gene, CDR1 is LGHDT and CDR2 is YNNKEL (reference sequence). With 1 base removed from V and 3 bases from J, the gap between germline ends came to 4 bases. This chain's CDR3 is CASSQGDYEQYF. The CDR3 coding sequence is TGTGCCAGCAGCCAAGGCGACTACGAGCAGTACTTC.

V and J are TRBV5-6 and TRBJ1-1, with 7 bases matching TRBD1. V dropped 4 bases and J dropped 0; count of bases not matched to a gene: 12. The CDR3 extends over 17 amino acids. Germline V gene data show CDR1 as SGHDT and CDR2 as YYEEEE. The CDR3 is CASSPPGTATLNTEAFF. The CDR3 DNA is TGTGCCAGCAGCCCCCCCGGGACAGCGACCCTGAACACTGAAGCTTTCTTT. The variable domain in full, completed from reference TRBV5-6 and TRBJ1-1, reads DAGVTQSPTHLIKTRGQQVTLRCSPKSGHDTVSWYQQALGQGPQFIFQYYEEEERQRGNFPDRFSGHQFPNYSSELNVNALLLGDSALYLCASSPPGTATLNTEAFFGQGTRLTVV.

This clone came up once. The chain joins TRBV29-1 to TRBJ1-1; D unclear. This CDR3 is built from 11 residues. CDR1 is SQVTM, CDR2 ANQGSEA, per germline. V shed 7 bases and J shed 1 base, with 7 bases lying between them. CDR3 nucleotide sequence: TGCAGCGGGAGGCAGAACACTGAAGCTTTCTTT. Its protein is CSGRQNTEAFF. The full variable domain, completed using reference TRBV29-1 and TRBJ1-1, is SAVISQKPSRDICQRGTSLTIQCQVDSQVTMMFWYRQQPGQSLTLIATANQGSEATYESGFVIDKFPISRPNLTFSTLTVSNMSPEDSSIYLCSGRQNTEAFFGQGTRLTVV.

This clone appeared a few times. This chain joins TRBV7-9 and TRBJ1-5, with D possibly being TRBD1 (5 bases). Germline V lookup: CDR1 SEHNR, CDR2 FQNEAQ (reference sequence). The CDR3 has 17 amino acids. V was trimmed by 3 bases and J by 0 bases, leaving 15 bases between them. This chain's CDR3 is CASSLGQGDDSNQPQHF. DNA of the CDR3: TGTGCCAGCAGCTTGGGGCAGGGTGACGATAGCAATCAGCCCCAGCATTTT. Complete variable domain (other parts from reference TRBV7-9 and TRBJ1-5): DTGVSQNPRHKITKRGQNVTFRCDPISEHNRLYWYRQTLGQGPEFLTYFQNEAQLEKSRLLSDRFSAERPKGSFSTLEIQRTEQGDSAMYLCASSLGQGDDSNQPQHFGDGTRLSIL.

The chain uses TRBV5-4 and TRBJ2-1; 8 bases map to TRBD2. This CDR3 has 14 amino acids. The V gene end was trimmed by 7 bases and the J gene end by 5 bases; junction bases not matched to a gene: 8. CDR1 SGHNT and CDR2 YYREEE come from the germline V gene (reference sequence). The CDR3 sequence is CASSSGPLDNEQFF. In DNA form, the CDR3 reads TGTGCCAGCTCTAGCGGGCCCCTGGACAATGAGCAGTTCTTC.

This clone was seen only once. This chain joins TRBV28 and TRBJ1-4; tentatively, D is TRBD1 (6 bases). V was pared by 6 bases and J by 7 bases, with 15 bases between. CDR3 length equals 14 residues. Germline CDR1 and CDR2: MDHEN and SYDVKM. The CDR3 DNA sequence: TGTGCCAGCAGGAGCAGGGTCAGGGGTGAAAAACTGTTTTTT. As protein: CASRSRVRGEKLFF.

This clone was seen a few times. The genes are TRBV5-1 and TRBJ2-1, with 11 nucleotides matching TRBD2. This CDR3 has 16 residues. Germline V lookup: CDR1 SGHRS, CDR2 YFSETQ. Trimming cost V 7 bases and J 7 bases; bases outside gene matches: 13. CDR3 sequence reads: CASQLRLAGHSNEQFF. The CDR3 coding sequence is TGCGCCAGCCAACTGAGACTAGCGGGACATTCGAATGAGCAGTTCTTC.

The gene calls are TRBV6-5 and TRBJ1-6, with TRBD1 matching over 7 bases. Germline V gene data show CDR1 as MNHEY and CDR2 as SVGAGI. The CDR3 totals 13 residues. Losses at the gene ends were 7 bases for V and 7 bases for J; bases not matched to a gene: 4. CDR3 nucleotide sequence: TGTGCCAGCACGTGGGACAGAAATTCACCCCTCCACTTT. Protein sequence: CASTWDRNSPLHF.

This clone showed up just a few times. The chain links TRBV7-3 to TRBJ2-5; D not resolved. Germline V CDR1 and CDR2: SGHTA, FQGTGA. V was clipped by 2 bases and J by 3 bases, with 7 bases between them. The CDR3 extends over 13 amino acids. CDR3 amino acids: CASSLGLEETQYF. In nucleotides, the CDR3 is TGTGCCAGCAGCTTAGGTCTAGAAGAGACCCAGTACTTC. The full variable domain, its missing parts supplied by reference TRBV7-3 and TRBJ2-5, is GAGVSQTPSNKVTEKGKYVELRCDPISGHTALYWYRQSLGQGPEFLIYFQGTGAADDSGLPNDRFFAVRPEGSVSTLKIQRTERGDSAVYLCASSLGLEETQYFGPGTRLLVL.

This chain uses TRBV9 with TRBJ2-2; 9 positions agree with TRBD1. V was clipped by 0 bases and J by 6 bases; unmatched bases: 3. The CDR3 spans 15 residues. Germline loops: CDR1 SGDLS, CDR2 YYNGEE. The CDR3 sequence: CASSVVQGAPGELFF. CDR3 sequence (DNA): TGTGCCAGCAGCGTAGTACAGGGGGCACCCGGGGAGCTGTTTTTT.